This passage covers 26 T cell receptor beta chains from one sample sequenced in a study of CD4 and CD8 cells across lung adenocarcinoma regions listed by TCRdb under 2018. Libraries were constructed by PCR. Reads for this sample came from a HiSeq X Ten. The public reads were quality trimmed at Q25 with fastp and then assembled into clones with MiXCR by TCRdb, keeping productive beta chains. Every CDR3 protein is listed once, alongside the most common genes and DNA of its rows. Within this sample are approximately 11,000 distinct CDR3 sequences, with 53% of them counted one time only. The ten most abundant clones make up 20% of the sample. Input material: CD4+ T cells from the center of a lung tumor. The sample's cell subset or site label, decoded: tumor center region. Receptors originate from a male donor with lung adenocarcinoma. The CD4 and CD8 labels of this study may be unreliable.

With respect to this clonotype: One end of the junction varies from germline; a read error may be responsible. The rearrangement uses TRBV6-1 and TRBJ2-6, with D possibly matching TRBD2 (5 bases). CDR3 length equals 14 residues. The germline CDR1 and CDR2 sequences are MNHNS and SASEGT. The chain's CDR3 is CAGKLVGEKNMQYF. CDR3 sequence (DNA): TGTGCCGGAAAGTTGGTGGGAGAGAAAAACATGCAGTATTTC.

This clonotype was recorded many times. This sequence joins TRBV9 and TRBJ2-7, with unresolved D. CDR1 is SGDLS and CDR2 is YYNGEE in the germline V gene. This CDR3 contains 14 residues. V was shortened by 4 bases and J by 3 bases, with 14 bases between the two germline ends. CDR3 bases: TGTGCCAGCAGCCCCTCCGTCTTAGTCTACGAGCAGTACTTC. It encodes CASSPSVLVYEQYF.

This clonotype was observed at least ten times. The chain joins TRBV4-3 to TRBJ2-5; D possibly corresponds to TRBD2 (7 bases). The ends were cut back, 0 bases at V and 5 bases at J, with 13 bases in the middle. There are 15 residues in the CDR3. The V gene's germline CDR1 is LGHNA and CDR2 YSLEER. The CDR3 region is CASSQDRGGGETQYF. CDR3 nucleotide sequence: TGCGCCAGCAGCCAAGATAGGGGGGGGGGCGAGACCCAGTACTTC.

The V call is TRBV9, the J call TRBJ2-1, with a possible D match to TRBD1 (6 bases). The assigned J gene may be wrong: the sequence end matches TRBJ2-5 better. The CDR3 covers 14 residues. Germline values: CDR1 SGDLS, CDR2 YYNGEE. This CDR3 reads CASSARTEQETQYF. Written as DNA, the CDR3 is TGTGCCAGCAGCGCTCGGACAGAGCAAGAGACCCAGTACTTC.

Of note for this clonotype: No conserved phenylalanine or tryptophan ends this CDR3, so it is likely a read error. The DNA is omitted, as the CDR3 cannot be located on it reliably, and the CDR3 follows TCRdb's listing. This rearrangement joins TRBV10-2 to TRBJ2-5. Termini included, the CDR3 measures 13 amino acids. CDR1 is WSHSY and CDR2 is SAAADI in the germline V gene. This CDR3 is CASKADLQETQYL.

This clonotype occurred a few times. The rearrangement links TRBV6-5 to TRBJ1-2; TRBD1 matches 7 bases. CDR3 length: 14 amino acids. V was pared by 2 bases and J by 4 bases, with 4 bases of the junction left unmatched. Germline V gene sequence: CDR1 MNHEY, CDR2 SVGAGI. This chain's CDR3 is CASSYKRGLYGYTF. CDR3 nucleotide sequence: TGTGCCAGCAGTTACAAGAGGGGGCTCTATGGCTACACCTTC.

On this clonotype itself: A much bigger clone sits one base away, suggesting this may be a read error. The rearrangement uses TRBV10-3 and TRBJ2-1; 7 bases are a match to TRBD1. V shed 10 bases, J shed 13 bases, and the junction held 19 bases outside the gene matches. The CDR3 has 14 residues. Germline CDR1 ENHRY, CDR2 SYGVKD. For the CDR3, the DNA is TGTGCCACAATACGGGACAGCAAACAAGAGACCCAGTTCTTC. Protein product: CATIRDSKQETQFF.

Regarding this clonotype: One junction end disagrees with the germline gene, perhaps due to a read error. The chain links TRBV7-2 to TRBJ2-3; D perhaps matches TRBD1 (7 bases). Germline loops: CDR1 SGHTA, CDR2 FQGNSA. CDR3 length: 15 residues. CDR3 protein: CARGAGGQITDTQYF. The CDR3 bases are TGTGCCAGGGGCGCCGGGGGACAGATCACAGATACGCAGTATTTC.

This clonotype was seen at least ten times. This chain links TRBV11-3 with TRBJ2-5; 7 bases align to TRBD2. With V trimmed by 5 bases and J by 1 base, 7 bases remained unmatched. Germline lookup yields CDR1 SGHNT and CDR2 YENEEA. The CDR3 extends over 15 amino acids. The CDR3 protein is CASSTRGGVQETQYF. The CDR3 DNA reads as TGTGCCAGCAGCACCCGTGGGGGGGTCCAAGAGACCCAGTACTTC.

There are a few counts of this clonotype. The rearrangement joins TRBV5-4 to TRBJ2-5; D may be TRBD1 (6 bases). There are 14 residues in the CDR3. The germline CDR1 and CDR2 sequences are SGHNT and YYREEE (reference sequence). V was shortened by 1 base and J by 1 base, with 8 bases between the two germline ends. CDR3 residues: CASSLTGSQETQYF. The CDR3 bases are TGTGCCAGCAGCTTGACAGGGTCCCAAGAGACCCAGTACTTC.

CDR3 DNA sequence: TGTGCCAGCGGGGAGGCCGGGGGCCGTGACACAGAGACCCAGTACTTC. It translates to CASGEAGGRDTETQYF. The genes are TRBV6-1 and TRBJ2-3; D is perhaps TRBD1 or TRBD2 (6 bases each). The end of the DNA aligns better with TRBJ2-5, so the J call may be wrong. Germline lookup yields CDR1 MNHNS and CDR2 SASEGT. The CDR3 contains 16 residues.

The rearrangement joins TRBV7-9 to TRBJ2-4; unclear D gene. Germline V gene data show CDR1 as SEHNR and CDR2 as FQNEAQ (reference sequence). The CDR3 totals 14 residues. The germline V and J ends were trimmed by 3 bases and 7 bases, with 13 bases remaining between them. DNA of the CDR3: TGTGCCAGCAGCTTGTCGCGGATGGGGAACATTCAGTACTTC. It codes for CASSLSRMGNIQYF.

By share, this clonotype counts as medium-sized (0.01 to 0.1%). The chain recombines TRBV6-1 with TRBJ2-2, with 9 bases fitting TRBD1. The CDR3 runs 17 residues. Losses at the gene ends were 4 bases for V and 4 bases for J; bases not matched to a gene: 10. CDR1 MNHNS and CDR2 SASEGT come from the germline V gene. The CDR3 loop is CASSVGRGQGVTGELFF. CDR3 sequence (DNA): TGTGCCAGCAGTGTTGGTCGGGGACAGGGAGTCACCGGGGAGCTGTTTTTT.

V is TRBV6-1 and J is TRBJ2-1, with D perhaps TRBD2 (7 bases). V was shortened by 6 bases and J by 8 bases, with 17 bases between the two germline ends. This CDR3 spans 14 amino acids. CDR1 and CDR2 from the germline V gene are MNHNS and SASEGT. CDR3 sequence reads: CASRDTGRGDEQFF. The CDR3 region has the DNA TGTGCCAGCAGAGACACAGGGAGGGGGGATGAGCAGTTCTTC.

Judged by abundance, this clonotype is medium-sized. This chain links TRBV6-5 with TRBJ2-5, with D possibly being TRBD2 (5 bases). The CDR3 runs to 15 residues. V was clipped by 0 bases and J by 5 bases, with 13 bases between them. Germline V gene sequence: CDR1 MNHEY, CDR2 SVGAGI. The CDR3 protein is CASSYSAGVRETQYF. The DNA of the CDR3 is TGTGCCAGCAGTTACTCGGCCGGGGTGAGGGAGACCCAGTACTTC.

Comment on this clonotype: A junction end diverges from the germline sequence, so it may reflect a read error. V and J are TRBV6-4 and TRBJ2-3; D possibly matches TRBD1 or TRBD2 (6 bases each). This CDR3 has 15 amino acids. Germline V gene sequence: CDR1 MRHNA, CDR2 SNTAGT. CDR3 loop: CASSDSNGGTDTQYF. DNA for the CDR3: TGTGCCAGCAGTGACTCCAACGGGGGCACAGATACCCAGTATTTT.

CDR3 sequence reads: CASSAGTASYEQYF. The DNA of the CDR3 is TGTGCCAGCAGTGCCGGGACCGCTTCCTACGAGCAGTACTTC. This chain joins TRBV6-1 and TRBJ2-7; D could derive from TRBD1 or TRBD2 (5 bases each). The germline V gene encodes CDR1 MNHNS and CDR2 SASEGT. This CDR3 comprises 14 residues. V was shortened by 4 bases and J by 1 base, with 11 bases between the two germline ends.

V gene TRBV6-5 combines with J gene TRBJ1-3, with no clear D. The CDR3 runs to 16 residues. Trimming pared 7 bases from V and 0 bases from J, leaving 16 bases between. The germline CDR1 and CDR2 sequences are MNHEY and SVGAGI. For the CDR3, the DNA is TGTGCCAGCACTTCCCCGGGCGTTCGCTCTGGAAACACCATATATTTT. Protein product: CASTSPGVRSGNTIYF.

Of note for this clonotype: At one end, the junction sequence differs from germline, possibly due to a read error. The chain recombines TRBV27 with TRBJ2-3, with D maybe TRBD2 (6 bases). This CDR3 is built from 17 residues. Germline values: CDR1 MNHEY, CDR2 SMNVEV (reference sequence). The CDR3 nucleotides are TGTGCCAGCAGATCCGTAGCGCTAGCGCGGGCGACAGACACTCAGTATTTC. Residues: CASRSVALARATDTQYF.

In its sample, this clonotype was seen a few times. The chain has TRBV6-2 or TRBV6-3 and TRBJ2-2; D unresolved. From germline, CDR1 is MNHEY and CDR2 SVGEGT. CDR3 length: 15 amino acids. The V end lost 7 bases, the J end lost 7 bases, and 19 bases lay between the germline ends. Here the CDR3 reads CASNTLDATVGELFF. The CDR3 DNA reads TGTGCCAGCAACACCCTGGACGCAACTGTCGGGGAGCTGTTTTTT.

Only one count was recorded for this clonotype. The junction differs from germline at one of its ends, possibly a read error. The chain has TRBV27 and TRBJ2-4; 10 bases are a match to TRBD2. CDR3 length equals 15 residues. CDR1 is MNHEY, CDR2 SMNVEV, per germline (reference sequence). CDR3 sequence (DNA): TGTGCCAGCAGTGGGGCTAGCGGGGGCAAAAATACGCAGTATTTC. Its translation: CASSGASGGKNTQYF.

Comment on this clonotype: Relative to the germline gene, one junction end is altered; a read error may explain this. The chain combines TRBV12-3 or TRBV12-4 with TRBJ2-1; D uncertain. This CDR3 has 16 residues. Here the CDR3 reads CASSPRVSSSTETQYF. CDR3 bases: TGTGCCAGCAGCCCCCGTGTTTCCAGTTCCACAGAGACGCAGTACTTT.

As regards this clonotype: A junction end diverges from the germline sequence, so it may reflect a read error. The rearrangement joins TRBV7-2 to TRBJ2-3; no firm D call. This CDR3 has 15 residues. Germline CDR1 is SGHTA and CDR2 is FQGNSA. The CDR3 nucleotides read TGTGCCATGAGCCTCCAGACTGTGAGCACAGATACGCAGTATTTC. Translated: CAMSLQTVSTDTQYF.

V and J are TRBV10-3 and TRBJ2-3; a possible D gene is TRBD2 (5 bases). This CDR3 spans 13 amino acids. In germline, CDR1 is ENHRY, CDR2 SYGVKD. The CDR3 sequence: CVCGLWTKDIQYF. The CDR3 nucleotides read TGTGTCTGCGGGCTGTGGACCAAAGATATTCAGTATTTT.

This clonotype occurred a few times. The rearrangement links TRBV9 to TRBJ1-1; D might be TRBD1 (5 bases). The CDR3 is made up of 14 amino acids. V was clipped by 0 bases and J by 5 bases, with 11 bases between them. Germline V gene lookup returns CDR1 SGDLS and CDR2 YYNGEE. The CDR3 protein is CASSVVDGGTEAFF. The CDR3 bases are TGTGCCAGCAGCGTAGTTGACGGGGGGACTGAAGCTTTCTTT. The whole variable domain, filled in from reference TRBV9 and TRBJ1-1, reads DSGVTQTPKHLITATGQRVTLRCSPRSGDLSVYWYQQSLDQGLQFLIQYYNGEERAKGNILERFSAQQFPDLHSELNLSSLELGDSALYFCASSVVDGGTEAFFGQGTRLTVV.

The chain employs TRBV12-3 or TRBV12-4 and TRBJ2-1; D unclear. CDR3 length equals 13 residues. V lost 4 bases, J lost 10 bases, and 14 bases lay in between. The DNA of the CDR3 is TGTGCCAGCAGTTCCGACCCCTTCGGAGAGCAGTTCTTC. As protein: CASSSDPFGEQFF.